This TCR beta chain derives from a study of T cells expressing NK-cell markers. Overall study context: Sorted T-cell subsets CD3+CD56+NKG2C+, CD3+CD56+NKG2C- and CD3+CD56-NKG2C+ were TCR beta-sequenced.

For this clonotype: Its antigen is not identified.

The CDR3 has 13 residues. The germline gives CDR1 SGHAT, CDR2 FQDESV (reference sequence). TCRdb re-called the 5' RACE reads and gives one entry per CDR3 protein, without DNA. The sample table includes a few hundred thousand distinct CDR3 sequences. The study's findings and limits: It remained uncertain whether the expanded NKG2C+ T cell clones were specific for HCMV antigens. Also leading the CD3+CD56-NKG2C+ fraction in a handful of donors were these clonotypes.

The chain has TRBV11-1 and TRBJ2-1; the D call from TCRdb, TRBD1, cannot be confirmed without DNA. The receptor was derived from a woman aged 45-60 years in good health. Input material: blood T cells: a sorted CD56 or NKG2C T cell subset, CD4+ or CD8+ T cells, or bulk PBMC T cells (not recorded which). CDR3 sequence: CASSPRGSLEQFF. Filled out from reference TRBV11-1 and TRBJ2-1, the complete variable domain reads EAEVAQSPRYKITEKSQAVAFWCDPISGHATLYWYRQILGQGPELLVQFQDESVVDDSQLPKDRFSAERLKGVDSTLKIQPAELGDSAMYLCASSPRGSLEQFFGPGTRLTVL.